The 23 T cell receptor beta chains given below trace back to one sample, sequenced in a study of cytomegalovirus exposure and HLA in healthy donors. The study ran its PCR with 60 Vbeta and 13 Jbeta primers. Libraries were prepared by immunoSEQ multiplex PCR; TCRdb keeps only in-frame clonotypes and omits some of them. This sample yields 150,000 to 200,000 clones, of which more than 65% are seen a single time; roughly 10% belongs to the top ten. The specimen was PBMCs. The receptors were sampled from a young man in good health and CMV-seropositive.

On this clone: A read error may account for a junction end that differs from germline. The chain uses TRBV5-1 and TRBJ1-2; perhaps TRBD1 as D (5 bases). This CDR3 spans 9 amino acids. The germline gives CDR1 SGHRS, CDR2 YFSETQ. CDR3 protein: CATRPGLIF. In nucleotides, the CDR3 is TGCGCCACCCGTCCGGGACTCATCTTC.

DNA of the CDR3: TGCGCCAGCAGCCTGGGACAGGCAGACCTTTCGAATGAGCAGTTCTTC. Translation: CASSLGQADLSNEQFF. The chain links TRBV5-1 to TRBJ2-1, with 8 bases matching TRBD1. This CDR3 is built from 16 residues. Germline CDR1 and CDR2: SGHRS and YFSETQ. The V segment lost 4 bases and the J segment 7 bases; nucleotides outside the gene matches: 13.

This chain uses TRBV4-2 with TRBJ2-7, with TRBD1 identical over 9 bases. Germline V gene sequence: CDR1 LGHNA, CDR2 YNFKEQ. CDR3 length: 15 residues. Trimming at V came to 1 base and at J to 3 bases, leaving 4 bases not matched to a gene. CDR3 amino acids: CASSQGTGEVYEQYF. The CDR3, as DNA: TGTGCCAGCAGCCAAGGGACAGGGGAAGTCTACGAGCAGTACTTC.

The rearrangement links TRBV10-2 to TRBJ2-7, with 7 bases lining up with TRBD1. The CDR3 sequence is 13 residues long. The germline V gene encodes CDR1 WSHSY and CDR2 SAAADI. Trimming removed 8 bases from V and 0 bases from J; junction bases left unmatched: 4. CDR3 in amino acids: CASRGQHSYEQYF. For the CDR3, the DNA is TGCGCCAGCCGGGGACAGCACTCCTACGAGCAGTACTTC.

CDR3 nucleotide sequence: TGTGCCAGCAGTTACGGGCTAAATCAGCCCCAGCATTTT. Encoded protein: CASSYGLNQPQHF. J is TRBJ1-5 and V is TRBV6-5, with no clear D. The germline V and J ends were trimmed by 2 bases and 4 bases, with 6 bases remaining between them. The CDR3 loop spans 13 amino acids. Germline CDR1 reads MNHEY; CDR2 reads SVGAGI.

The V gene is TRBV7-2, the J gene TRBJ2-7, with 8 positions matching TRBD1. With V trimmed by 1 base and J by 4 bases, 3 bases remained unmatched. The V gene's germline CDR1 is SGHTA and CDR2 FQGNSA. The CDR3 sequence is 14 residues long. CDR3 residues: CASSLGQGFYEQYF. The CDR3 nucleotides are TGTGCCAGCAGCTTAGGACAGGGGTTTTACGAGCAGTACTTC.

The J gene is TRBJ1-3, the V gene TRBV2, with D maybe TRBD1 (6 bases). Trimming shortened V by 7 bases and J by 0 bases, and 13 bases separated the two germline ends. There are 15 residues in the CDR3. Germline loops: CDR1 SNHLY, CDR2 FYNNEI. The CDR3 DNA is TGTGCCAGCACCGGACAGCTCGTCTCTGGAAACACCATATATTTT. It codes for CASTGQLVSGNTIYF.

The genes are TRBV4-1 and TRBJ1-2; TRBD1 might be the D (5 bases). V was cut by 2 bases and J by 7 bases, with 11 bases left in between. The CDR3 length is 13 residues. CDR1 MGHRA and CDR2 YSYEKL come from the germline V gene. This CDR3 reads CASSQMDISGYTF. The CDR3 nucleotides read TGCGCCAGCAGCCAAATGGACATCTCTGGCTACACCTTC.

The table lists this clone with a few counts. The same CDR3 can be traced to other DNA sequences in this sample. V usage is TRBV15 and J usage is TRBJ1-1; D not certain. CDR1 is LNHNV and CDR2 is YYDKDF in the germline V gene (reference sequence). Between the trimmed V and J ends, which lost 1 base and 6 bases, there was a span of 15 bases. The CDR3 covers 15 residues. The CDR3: CATSRGVGGLPEAFF. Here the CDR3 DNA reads TGTGCCACCAGCAGAGGGGTGGGAGGGCTCCCTGAAGCTTTCTTT.

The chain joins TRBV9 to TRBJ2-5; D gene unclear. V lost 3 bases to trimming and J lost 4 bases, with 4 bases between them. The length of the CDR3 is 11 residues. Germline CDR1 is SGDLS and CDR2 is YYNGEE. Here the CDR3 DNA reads TGTGCCAGCAGCGCCGGAGAGACCCAGTACTTC. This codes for CASSAGETQYF.

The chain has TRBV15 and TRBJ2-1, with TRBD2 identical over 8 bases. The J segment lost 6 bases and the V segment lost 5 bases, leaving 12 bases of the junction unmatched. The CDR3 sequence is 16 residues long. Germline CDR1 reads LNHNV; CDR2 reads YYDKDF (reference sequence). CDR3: CATSGQLADLLNEQFF. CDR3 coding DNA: TGTGCCACCAGCGGACAACTAGCGGACCTCCTCAATGAGCAGTTCTTC.

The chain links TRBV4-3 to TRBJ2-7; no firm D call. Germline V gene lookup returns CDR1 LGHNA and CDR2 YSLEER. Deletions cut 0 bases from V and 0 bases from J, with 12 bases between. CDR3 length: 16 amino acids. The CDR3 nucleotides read TGCGCCAGCAGCCAAGATTGGGCAGGCAGCTCCTACGAGCAGTACTTC. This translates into CASSQDWAGSSYEQYF.

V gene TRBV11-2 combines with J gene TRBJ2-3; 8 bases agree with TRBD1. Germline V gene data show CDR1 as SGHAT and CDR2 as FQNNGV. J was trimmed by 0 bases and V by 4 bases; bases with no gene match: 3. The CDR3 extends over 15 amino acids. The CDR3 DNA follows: TGTGCCAGCAGCTATCGGGACAGGAGCACAGATACGCAGTATTTT. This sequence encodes CASSYRDRSTDTQYF.

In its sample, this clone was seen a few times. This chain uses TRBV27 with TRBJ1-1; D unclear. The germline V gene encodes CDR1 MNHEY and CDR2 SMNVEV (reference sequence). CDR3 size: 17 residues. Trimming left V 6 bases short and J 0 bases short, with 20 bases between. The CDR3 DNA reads TGTGCCAGCAGCAAGGTGGAGGGCCCCATACTGAACACTGAAGCTTTCTTT. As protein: CASSKVEGPILNTEAFF.

CDR3 in DNA: TGTGCCACCCGCCCGGGACAGGGGAGGAATCAGCCCCAGCATTTT. As protein: CATRPGQGRNQPQHF. The chain uses TRBV27 and TRBJ1-5, with 10 bases matching TRBD1. From germline, CDR1 is MNHEY and CDR2 SMNVEV (reference sequence). CDR3 length: 15 amino acids. V was clipped by 10 bases and J by 4 bases; unmatched bases: 10.

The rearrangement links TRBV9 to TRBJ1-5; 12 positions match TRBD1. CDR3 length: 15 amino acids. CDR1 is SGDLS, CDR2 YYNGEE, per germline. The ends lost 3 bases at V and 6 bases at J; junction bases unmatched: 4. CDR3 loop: CASSDGTGGSQPQHF. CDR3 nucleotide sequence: TGTGCCAGCAGCGACGGGACAGGGGGCTCTCAGCCCCAGCATTTT.

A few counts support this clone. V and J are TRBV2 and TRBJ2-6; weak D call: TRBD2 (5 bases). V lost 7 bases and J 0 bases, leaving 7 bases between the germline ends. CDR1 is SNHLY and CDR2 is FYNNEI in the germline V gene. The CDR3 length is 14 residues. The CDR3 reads CASTRDSGANVLTF. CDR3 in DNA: TGTGCCAGCACCCGGGACTCTGGGGCCAACGTCCTGACTTTC.

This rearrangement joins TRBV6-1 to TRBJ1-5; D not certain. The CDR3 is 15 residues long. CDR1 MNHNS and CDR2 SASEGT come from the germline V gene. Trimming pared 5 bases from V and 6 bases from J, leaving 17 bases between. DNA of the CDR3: TGTGCCAGCAGTAGTAGGGCCGGAGGGAGTCAGCCCCAGCATTTT. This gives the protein CASSSRAGGSQPQHF.

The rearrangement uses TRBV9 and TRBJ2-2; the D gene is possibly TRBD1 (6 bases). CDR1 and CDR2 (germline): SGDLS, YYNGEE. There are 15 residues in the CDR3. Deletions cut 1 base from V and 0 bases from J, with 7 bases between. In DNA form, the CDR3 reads TGTGCCAGCAGCGTAACAGGGACGAACACCGGGGAGCTGTTTTTT. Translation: CASSVTGTNTGELFF.

CDR3 loop: CSVDGLAGDSTDTQYF. CDR3 coding DNA: TGCAGCGTCGACGGACTAGCGGGAGATTCCACAGATACGCAGTATTTT. This chain joins TRBV29-1 and TRBJ2-3; TRBD2 aligns across 13 bases. V was clipped by 6 bases and J by 2 bases; unmatched bases: 8. Germline lookup yields CDR1 SQVTM and CDR2 ANQGSEA. The CDR3 is 16 amino acids.

CDR3: CASSLGTGTYTYEQYF. The CDR3 DNA follows: TGTGCCAGCAGCTTGGGGACCGGGACTTATACCTACGAGCAGTACTTC. The rearrangement links TRBV5-4 to TRBJ2-7; the D gene is possibly TRBD2 (6 bases). The CDR3 is made up of 16 amino acids. Germline lookup yields CDR1 SGHNT and CDR2 YYREEE (reference sequence). V was trimmed by 0 bases and J by 2 bases, leaving 15 bases between them.

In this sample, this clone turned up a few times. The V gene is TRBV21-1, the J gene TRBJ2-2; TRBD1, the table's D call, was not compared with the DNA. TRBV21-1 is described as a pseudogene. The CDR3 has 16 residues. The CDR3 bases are TGTGCCAGCAGCAAAGCAGGGGGCGCCGACACCGGGGAGCTGTTTTTT. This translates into CASSKAGGADTGELFF.

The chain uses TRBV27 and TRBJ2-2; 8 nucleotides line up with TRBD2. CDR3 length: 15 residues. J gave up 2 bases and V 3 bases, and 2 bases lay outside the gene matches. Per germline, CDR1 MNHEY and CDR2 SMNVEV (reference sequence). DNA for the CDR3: TGTGCCAGCAGTTTTAGCGGGACCAACACCGGGGAGCTGTTTTTT. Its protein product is CASSFSGTNTGELFF.